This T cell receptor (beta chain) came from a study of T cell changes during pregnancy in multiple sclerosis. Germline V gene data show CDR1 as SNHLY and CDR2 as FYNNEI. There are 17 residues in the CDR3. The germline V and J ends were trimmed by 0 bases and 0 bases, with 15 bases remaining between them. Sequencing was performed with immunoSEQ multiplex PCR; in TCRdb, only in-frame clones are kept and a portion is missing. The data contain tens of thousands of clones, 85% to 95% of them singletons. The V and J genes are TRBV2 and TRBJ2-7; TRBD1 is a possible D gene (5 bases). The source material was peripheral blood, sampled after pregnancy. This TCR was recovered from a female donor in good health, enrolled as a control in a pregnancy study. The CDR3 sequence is CASSEAIDRSSSYEQYF. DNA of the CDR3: TGTGCCAGCAGTGAAGCTATAGACAGATCGAGCTCCTACGAGCAGTACTTC.